There are many counts of the clone carrying this TCR beta chain. Sequencing libraries for TCR beta were prepared with iRepertoire HTBI primers and Arm-PCR of CDR3 regions. TCRdb passed the multiplex PCR reads through MiXCR, listing each CDR3 protein once. This repertoire shows approximately 400,000 distinct CDR3 sequences, around 14% found once; its top ten account for 16%. The record originates from a study of regulatory T cells in long-lasting Graves disease. Noted time point: newly diagnosed GD, antithyroid drugs for less than 3 months. PBMC-extracted RNA yielded the TCR library. Trimming removed 5 bases at V and 5 bases at J, with 21 bases between. Germline loops: CDR1 SGHTA, CDR2 FQGTGA. There are 17 residues in the CDR3. These records were also assigned to another study, of T cells in Graves' hyperthyroidism and ophthalmopathy.

The sequence came from a woman younger than 45 with Graves disease. The chain couples TRBV7-3 to TRBJ2-2; possible D gene TRBD2, 7 bases. Here the sequenced sample was peripheral blood mononuclear cells (PBMCs), taken at new diagnosis, from a patient treated with antithyroid drugs. The DNA of the CDR3 is TGTGCCAGCAGCCGCGGGGGCGTGGGGGCGGTGACCGGGGAGCTGTTTTTT. The encoded protein is CASSRGGVGAVTGELFF.